The 27 T cell receptor beta chains in this list originate from one sample, sequenced in a study of identical twins. TCRdb reprocessed the 5' RACE reads via MiXCR and lists one record per CDR3 protein. The top ten clones hold 0.48% of a sample with about 530,000 distinct CDR3 sequences, about a fifth of them seen once. The same sample was also studied in work on yellow fever vaccine responses in identical twins.

The sample consisted of CD4+ T cells sorted from blood. These receptors were collected from a woman under 30 in good health.

This clonotype was observed a handful of times. The chain recombines TRBV6-1 with TRBJ2-7; either TRBD1 or TRBD2 may supply D (5 bases each). In germline, CDR1 is MNHNS, CDR2 SASEGT. Trimming shortened V by 6 bases and J by 1 base, and 13 bases separated the two germline ends. CDR3 size: 14 residues. Written as DNA, the CDR3 is TGTGCCAGCAGAGCCGGGGCGTTTTCCTACGAGCAGTACTTC. Protein sequence: CASRAGAFSYEQYF.

This rearrangement joins TRBV27 to TRBJ1-6; weak D call: TRBD1 (5 bases). Per germline, CDR1 MNHEY and CDR2 SMNVEV (reference sequence). V lost 2 bases, J lost 8 bases, and 16 bases lay in between. This CDR3 is built from 16 residues. In nucleotides, the CDR3 is TGTGCCAGCAGTTTAGGGGTCTGGACAATCCATTCACCCCTCCACTTT. Its protein product is CASSLGVWTIHSPLHF.

This clonotype came up a few times. This chain uses TRBV28 with TRBJ2-7, with TRBD2 identical over 14 bases. V was pared by 2 bases and J by 0 bases, with 6 bases of the junction left unmatched. CDR1 and CDR2 (germline): MDHEN, SYDVKM. The CDR3 spans 18 residues. CDR3 DNA sequence: TGTGCCAGCAGTTTAGGACTAGCGGGAGGCCTAAACTCCTACGAGCAGTACTTC. Translating it yields CASSLGLAGGLNSYEQYF.

The chain is built from TRBV19 and TRBJ2-3; 11 bases align to TRBD2. This CDR3 is 14 amino acids long. V lost 10 bases and J lost 2; bases outside the gene matches: 5. CDR1 is LNHDA and CDR2 is SQIVND in the germline V gene (reference sequence). The CDR3 loop reads CATKTSGNTDTQYF. For the CDR3, the DNA is TGTGCCACTAAGACTAGCGGGAACACAGATACGCAGTATTTT.

This chain joins TRBV4-1 and TRBJ2-1, with D possibly TRBD2 on 5 matching bases. V dropped 0 bases and J dropped 15 bases, with 15 bases sitting between them. CDR1 MGHRA and CDR2 YSYEKL come from the germline V gene. The CDR3 sequence is 13 residues long. CDR3 coding DNA: TGCGCCAGCAGCCAAGATCCCGGGTGGGAGACGTTCTTC. It codes for CASSQDPGWETFF.

This clonotype was seen once. The chain links TRBV20-1 to TRBJ1-1, with D uncertain. V was pared by 3 bases and J by 5 bases, with 10 bases between. CDR3 size: 12 residues. The germline V gene has CDR1 DFQATT and CDR2 SNEGSKA (reference sequence). CDR3 bases: TGCAGTGCTAGTAAAATCGGGACTGAAGCTTTCTTT. Its protein is CSASKIGTEAFF.

For this clonotype: One end of the junction does not line up with germline, which may come from a read error. J is TRBJ2-2 and V is TRBV6-1, with D perhaps assigned TRBD1 or TRBD2 (7 bases each). Germline lookup yields CDR1 MNHNS and CDR2 SASEGT. The CDR3 runs to 15 residues. The CDR3 nucleotides read TGTGCTAGCAGGGGGGAGGGGAATAACACCGGGGAGCTGTTTTTT. This sequence encodes CASRGEGNNTGELFF.

This chain links TRBV20-1 with TRBJ2-1, with TRBD2 identical over 14 bases. CDR3 length: 14 amino acids. The ends lost 6 bases at V and 2 bases at J; junction bases unmatched: 0. Germline V gives CDR1 DFQATT, CDR2 SNEGSKA (reference sequence). In DNA, the CDR3 is TGCAGTGCGACTAGCGGGAGGGCCTACAATGAGCAGTTCTTC. Translation gives CSATSGRAYNEQFF.

This clonotype has a handful of counts. The chain uses TRBV20-1 and TRBJ2-5; 8 bases are a match to TRBD1. The CDR3 covers 12 residues. The germline V gene encodes CDR1 DFQATT and CDR2 SNEGSKA (reference sequence). Germline trimming cut 4 bases from V and 5 bases from J; bases unmatched to any gene: 3. The CDR3 sequence: CSAKDRVETQYF. The CDR3 region has the DNA TGCAGTGCTAAGGACAGGGTCGAGACCCAGTACTTC.

The V gene is TRBV28, the J gene TRBJ1-1, with 7 bases aligning to TRBD1. CDR3 length equals 16 residues. The trim removed 5 bases at V and 0 bases at J, leaving 9 bases unmatched. Per the germline V gene, CDR1 is MDHEN and CDR2 is SYDVKM. CDR3 region: CASSQTGSRLNTEAFF. The CDR3 DNA is TGTGCCAGCAGTCAGACAGGGTCCCGTTTGAACACTGAAGCTTTCTTT.

The gene calls are TRBV11-2 and TRBJ1-1, with D perhaps matching TRBD1 (6 bases). V was pared by 5 bases and J by 8 bases, with 15 bases between. Germline V gene sequence: CDR1 SGHAT, CDR2 FQNNGV. This CDR3 region has 13 residues. This chain's CDR3 is CASSPSGQKEAFF. DNA of the CDR3: TGTGCCAGCAGCCCCTCCGGACAGAAAGAAGCTTTCTTT.

This clonotype occurred a few times. The rearrangement joins TRBV5-1 to TRBJ2-7; D is tentatively TRBD1 or TRBD2 (5 bases each). The V gene's germline CDR1 is SGHRS and CDR2 YFSETQ. The CDR3 runs 15 residues. Between the trimmed V and J ends, which lost 5 bases and 0 bases, there was a span of 15 bases. Written as DNA, the CDR3 is TGCGCCAGCAGACCCGGGGCCCCCAGCTCCTACGAGCAGTACTTC. Protein sequence: CASRPGAPSSYEQYF.

Here the CDR3 reads CAISVSGSNTGELFF. The CDR3 region has the DNA TGTGCCATCAGTGTTAGCGGTTCGAACACCGGGGAGCTGTTTTTT. This chain connects TRBV10-3 to TRBJ2-2; possible D gene TRBD2, 6 bases. CDR1 and CDR2 from the germline V gene are ENHRY and SYGVKD. V was cut by 4 bases and J by 0 bases, with 9 bases left in between. The length of the CDR3 is 15 residues.

This chain links TRBV5-1 with TRBJ2-3; TRBD2 matches 13 bases. This CDR3 region has 18 residues. The J segment lost 5 bases and the V segment lost 6 bases, leaving 15 bases of the junction unmatched. Germline values: CDR1 SGHRS, CDR2 YFSETQ. CDR3 nucleotides: TGCGCCAGCAACTCCGGGACTAGCGGGAAAGGGTACGGAGATACGCAGTATTTT. Residues: CASNSGTSGKGYGDTQYF.

The chain uses TRBV4-1 and TRBJ1-2; TRBD1 is a possible D gene (5 bases). The germline CDR1 and CDR2 sequences are MGHRA and YSYEKL. V was shortened by 1 base and J by 8 bases, with 14 bases between the two germline ends. The CDR3 covers 14 residues. The CDR3 spells CASSQGAGTWGYTF. The CDR3 region has the DNA TGCGCCAGCAGCCAAGGGGCCGGGACGTGGGGCTACACCTTC.

The chain is built from TRBV5-5 and TRBJ2-7, with D possibly being TRBD1 (6 bases). The V and J ends lost 0 bases and 1 base respectively, with 14 bases between them. Germline V gives CDR1 SGHKS, CDR2 YYEKEE (reference sequence). The CDR3 contains 16 residues. The CDR3 DNA is TGTGCCAGCAGCTTGGCCGTACAGGGTGGATCCTACGAGCAGTACTTC. Translating gives CASSLAVQGGSYEQYF. Supplemented by reference TRBV5-5 and TRBJ2-7, the full variable domain reads DAGVTQSPTHLIKTRGQQVTLRCSPISGHKSVSWYQQVLGQGPQFIFQYYEKEERGRGNFPDRFSARQFPNYSSELNVNALLLGDSALYLCASSLAVQGGSYEQYFGPGTRLTVT.

The sample holds one count of this clonotype. V usage is TRBV3-1 and J usage is TRBJ2-5; D ambiguous. Trimming took off 7 bases at V and 1 base at J, with 10 bases between the two ends. The germline CDR1 and CDR2 sequences are LGHDT and YNNKEL (reference sequence). The CDR3 totals 13 residues. CDR3 sequence (DNA): TGTGCCAGCAAGGCGCAACCCCAAGAGACCCAGTACTTC. Translated, it gives CASKAQPQETQYF.

V usage is TRBV20-1 and J usage is TRBJ2-5; unclear D gene. This CDR3 comprises 13 residues. Germline V lookup: CDR1 DFQATT, CDR2 SNEGSKA (reference sequence). Trimming took 5 bases from V and 5 from J, leaving 15 bases between them. The CDR3 is CSAPPSLGETQYF. The CDR3 region has the DNA TGCAGTGCTCCCCCCAGCTTGGGGGAGACCCAGTACTTC.

The sample holds a few counts of this clonotype. The gene calls are TRBV5-5 and TRBJ1-5, with D unresolved. This CDR3 spans 15 amino acids. Germline V gene sequence: CDR1 SGHKS, CDR2 YYEKEE (reference sequence). Trimming took off 4 bases at V and 2 bases at J, with 13 bases between the two ends. CDR3 region: CASSPRGSGNQPQHF. CDR3 in DNA: TGTGCCAGCAGCCCCCGGGGTAGCGGCAATCAGCCCCAGCATTTT.

This clonotype was detected only a few times. The V gene is TRBV10-2, the J gene TRBJ2-4, with TRBD1 identical over 12 bases. CDR3 size: 17 residues. V gave up 3 bases and J gave up 2 bases; unmatched junction bases: 5. From germline, CDR1 is WSHSY and CDR2 SAAADI. CDR3 amino acids: CASSDLWDRGPKNIQYF. For the CDR3, the DNA is TGCGCCAGCAGTGATCTTTGGGACAGGGGGCCCAAAAACATTCAGTACTTC.

This CDR3 is CASSPLPTGFYEQYV. For the CDR3, the DNA is TGTGCCAGCAGCCCCCTCCCGACAGGGTTTTACGAGCAGTACGTC. This chain joins TRBV6-1 and TRBJ2-7; TRBD1 agrees at 7 bases. The germline CDR1 and CDR2 sequences are MNHNS and SASEGT. The CDR3 spans 15 residues. The V and J ends lost 6 bases and 4 bases, in that order; junction bases with no gene match: 12.

The chain recombines TRBV10-3 with TRBJ2-3; unclear D gene. Trimming stripped 6 bases from V and 7 bases from J, with 17 bases between. CDR1 ENHRY and CDR2 SYGVKD come from the germline V gene. This CDR3 spans 14 amino acids. CDR3 protein: CAIRNRSGGYTQYF. The DNA of the CDR3 is TGTGCCATCAGGAATAGGTCGGGCGGTTATACGCAGTATTTT.

The gene calls are TRBV5-1 and TRBJ2-3, with 12 bases fitting TRBD2. Germline lookup yields CDR1 SGHRS and CDR2 YFSETQ. The J segment lost 1 base and the V segment lost 1 base, leaving 4 bases of the junction unmatched. The CDR3 runs 17 residues. The CDR3: CASSLYRLAGGTDTQYF. The DNA of the CDR3 is TGCGCCAGCAGCTTGTATCGACTAGCGGGAGGCACAGATACGCAGTATTTT.

The rearrangement joins TRBV5-1 to TRBJ2-7, with D possibly being TRBD2 (7 bases). Germline CDR1 reads SGHRS; CDR2 reads YFSETQ. CDR3 length: 17 amino acids. The V end lost 2 bases, the J end lost 9 bases, and 27 bases lay between the germline ends. This CDR3 reads CASSFVPPGGGMIGQYF. The CDR3 coding sequence is TGCGCCAGCAGCTTTGTCCCTCCGGGGGGCGGAATGATCGGGCAGTACTTC. The full variable domain, completed using reference TRBV5-1 and TRBJ2-7, is KAGVTQTPRYLIKTRGQQVTLSCSPISGHRSVSWYQQTPGQGLQFLFEYFSETQRNKGNFPGRFSGRQFSNSRSEMNVSTLELGDSALYLCASSFVPPGGGMIGQYFGPGTRLTVT.

The chain couples TRBV4-1 to TRBJ2-1, with no clear D. Deletions cut 1 base from V and 7 bases from J, with 11 bases between. There are 14 residues in the CDR3. The V gene's germline CDR1 is MGHRA and CDR2 YSYEKL. The CDR3 here is CASSQGPSVNEQFF. The CDR3 DNA follows: TGCGCCAGCAGCCAAGGGCCGTCGGTGAATGAGCAGTTCTTC.

V gene TRBV7-9 combines with J gene TRBJ2-1; a weak D match, TRBD2 (6 bases). Germline lookup yields CDR1 SEHNR and CDR2 FQNEAQ (reference sequence). The CDR3 sequence is 15 residues long. The V end lost 1 base, the J end lost 5 bases, and 12 bases lay between the germline ends. CDR3 sequence reads: CASSLGRGSDNEQFF. CDR3 DNA: TGTGCCAGCAGCTTAGGACGGGGGTCCGACAATGAGCAGTTCTTC.

CDR3 coding DNA: TGTGCCAGCAGCCGTCAGGATGAGGGATTAGAGACCCAGTACTTC. Its translation: CASSRQDEGLETQYF. The chain employs TRBV5-6 and TRBJ2-5; a possible D gene is TRBD2 (5 bases). This CDR3 spans 15 amino acids. CDR1 and CDR2 from the germline V gene are SGHDT and YYEEEE. V lost 4 bases and J lost 4, with 17 bases in between.